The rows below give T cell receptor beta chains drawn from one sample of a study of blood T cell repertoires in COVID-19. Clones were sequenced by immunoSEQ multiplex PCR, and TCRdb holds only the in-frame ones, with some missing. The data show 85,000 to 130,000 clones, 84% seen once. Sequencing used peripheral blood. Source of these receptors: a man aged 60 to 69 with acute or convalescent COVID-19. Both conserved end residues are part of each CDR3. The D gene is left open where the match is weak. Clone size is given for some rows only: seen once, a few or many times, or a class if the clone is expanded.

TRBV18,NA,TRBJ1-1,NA,TGTGCCAGCTCACCGGGACAAGAGAACACTGAAGCTTTCTTT,CASSPGQENTEAFF
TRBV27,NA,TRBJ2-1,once,TGTGCCAGCAGTCCTCGACCCCAGGGGGGCAATGAGCAGTTCTTC,CASSPRPQGGNEQFF
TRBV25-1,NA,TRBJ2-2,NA,TGTGCCAGCAGTGCTCAAGGGGCGGCCGGGGAGCTGTTTTTT,CASSAQGAAGELFF
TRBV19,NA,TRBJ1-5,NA,TGTGCCAGTAGTATGTGGAGGGGCAATCAGCCCCAGCATTTT,CASSMWRGNQPQHF
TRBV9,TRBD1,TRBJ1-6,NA,TGTGCCAGCAGCCGCGGGACAGGGCATCGCTCACCCCTCCACTTT,CASSRGTGHRSPLHF
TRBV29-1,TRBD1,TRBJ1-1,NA,TGCAGCGCACCTCGGCAGGGGGGCACTGAAGCTTTCTTT,CSAPRQGGTEAFF
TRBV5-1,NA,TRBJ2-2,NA,TGCGCCAGCAGCTTGGCAGGGGTCACCGGGGAGCTGTTTTTT,CASSLAGVTGELFF
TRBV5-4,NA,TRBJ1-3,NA,TGTGCCAGCAGCTCAGGGGTGCCTGGAAACACCATATATTTT,CASSSGVPGNTIYF
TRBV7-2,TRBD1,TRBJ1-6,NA,TGTGCCAGCAGCTTAGCGTGGACAGGGGGTACACCCCTCCACTTT,CASSLAWTGGTPLHF
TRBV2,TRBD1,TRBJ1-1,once,TGTGCCACCCCCTCCCGTTACAGGGGAAGCGGCACTGAAGCTTTCTTT,CATPSRYRGSGTEAFF
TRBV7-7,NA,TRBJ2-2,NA,TGTGCTAGCAGCTTAGTGGAGGGGCCAGGGGAGCTGTTTTTT,CASSLVEGPGELFF
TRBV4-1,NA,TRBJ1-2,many,TGCGCCAGCAGCCCGCGTACAGCCTATGGCTACACCTTC,CASSPRTAYGYTF
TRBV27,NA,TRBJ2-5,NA,TGTGCCAGCAGTTTAGGCGGGCTAGCGACGACCCAGTACTTC,CASSLGGLATTQYF
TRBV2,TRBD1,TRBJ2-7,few,TGTGCCAGCAGCCAGACAGGGGGGAATTCCGAGCAGTACTTC,CASSQTGGNSEQYF
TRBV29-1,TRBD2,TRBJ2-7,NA,TGCAGCGTTTCGACTAGCGGGTCCCACGAGCAGTACTTC,CSVSTSGSHEQYF
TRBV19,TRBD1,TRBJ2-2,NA,TGTGCCAGTAAGACCGGGACAGGGGTAGTCGGGGAGCTGTTTTTT,CASKTGTGVVGELFF
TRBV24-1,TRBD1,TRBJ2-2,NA,TGTGCCACCAGTGATCTGACAGGGACAGTCACCGGGGAGCTGTTTTTT,CATSDLTGTVTGELFF
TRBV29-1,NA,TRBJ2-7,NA,TGCAGCGTTGCTTTGGCCTCCTACGAGCAGTACTTC,CSVALASYEQYF
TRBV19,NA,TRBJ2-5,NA,TGTGCCAGTAAGCAGGGTCTTGAACAAGAGACCCAGTACTTC,CASKQGLEQETQYF
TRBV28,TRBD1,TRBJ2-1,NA,TGTGCCAGCAGTTGGGAATTTAGACAGGGAAATGAGCAGTTCTTC,CASSWEFRQGNEQFF
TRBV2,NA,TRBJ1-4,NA,TGTGCCAGCAGTGAGCGACAGAGAGGAGAAAAACTGTTTTTT,CASSERQRGEKLFF